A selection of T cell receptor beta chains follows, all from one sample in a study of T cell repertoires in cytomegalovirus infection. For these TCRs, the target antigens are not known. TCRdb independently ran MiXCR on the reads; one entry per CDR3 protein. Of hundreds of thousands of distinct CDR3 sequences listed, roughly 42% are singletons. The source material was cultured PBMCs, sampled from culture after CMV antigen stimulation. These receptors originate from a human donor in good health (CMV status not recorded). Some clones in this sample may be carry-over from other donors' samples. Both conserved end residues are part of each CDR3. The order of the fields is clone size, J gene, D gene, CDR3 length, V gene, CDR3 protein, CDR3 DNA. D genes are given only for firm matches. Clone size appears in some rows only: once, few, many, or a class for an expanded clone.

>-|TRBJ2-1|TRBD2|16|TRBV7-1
CASSSTGAGFYNEQFF
TGTGCCAGCAGTTCCACTGGAGCGGGGTTCTACAATGAGCAGTTCTTC
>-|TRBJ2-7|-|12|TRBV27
CASTGVGYEQYF
TGTGCCAGCACAGGGGTTGGTTACGAGCAGTACTTC
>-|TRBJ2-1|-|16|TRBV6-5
CASSYSTAPRVDEQFF
TGTGCCAGCAGTTACTCGACGGCCCCCAGGGTCGATGAGCAGTTCTTC
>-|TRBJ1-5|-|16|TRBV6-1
CASTYEVGTGNQPQHF
TGTGCCAGCACCTATGAGGTCGGGACGGGCAATCAGCCCCAGCATTTT
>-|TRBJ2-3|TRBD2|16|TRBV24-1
CATSDRGGGRTDTQYF
TGTGCCACCAGTGACCGCGGGGGGGGGCGGACAGATACGCAGTATTTT
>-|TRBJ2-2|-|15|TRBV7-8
CASSPGGTNTGELFF
TGTGCCAGCAGCCCAGGGGGGACGAACACCGGGGAGCTGTTTTTT
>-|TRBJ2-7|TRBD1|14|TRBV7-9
CASSPRDRSYEQYF
TGTGCCAGCAGCCCTCGGGACAGGTCCTACGAGCAGTACTTC
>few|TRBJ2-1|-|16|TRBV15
CATSRIRGGVYNEQFF
TGTGCCACCAGCAGGATCAGGGGGGGAGTTTACAATGAGCAGTTCTTC
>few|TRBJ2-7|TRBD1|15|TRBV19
CASSFSGQGKYEQYF
TGTGCCAGTAGTTTTTCGGGACAGGGTAAATACGAGCAGTACTTC
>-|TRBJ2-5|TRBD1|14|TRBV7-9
CASRPGTAQETQYF
TGTGCCAGCAGGCCTGGGACAGCCCAAGAGACCCAGTACTTC
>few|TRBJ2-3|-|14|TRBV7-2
CASRGGGGVDTQYF
TGTGCCAGCAGGGGGGGGGGGGGCGTAGATACGCAGTATTTT
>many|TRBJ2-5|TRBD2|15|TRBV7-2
CASSFQRGAQETQYF
TGTGCCAGCAGTTTTCAGCGGGGGGCCCAAGAGACCCAGTACTTC
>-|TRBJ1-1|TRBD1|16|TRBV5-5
CASSFRPTGADTEAFF
TGTGCCAGCAGCTTTCGTCCAACAGGGGCGGACACTGAAGCTTTCTTT
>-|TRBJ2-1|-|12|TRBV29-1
CSGRWAYNEQFF
TGCAGCGGTAGGTGGGCATACAATGAGCAGTTCTTC
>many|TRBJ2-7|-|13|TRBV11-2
CASSLGSSYEQYF
TGTGCCAGCAGCTTAGGAAGCTCCTACGAGCAGTACTTC
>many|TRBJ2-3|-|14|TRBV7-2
CASSLETPTDTQYF
TGTGCCAGCAGCTTAGAGACACCTACAGATACGCAGTATTTT
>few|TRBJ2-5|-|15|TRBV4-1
CASSQVSLSGETQYF
TGCGCCAGCAGCCAAGTTAGCTTATCGGGGGAGACCCAGTACTTC
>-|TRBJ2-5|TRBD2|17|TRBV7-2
CASSPRTAGGTGETQYF
TGTGCCAGCAGCCCCAGGACGGCGGGAGGGACGGGAGAGACCCAGTACTTC
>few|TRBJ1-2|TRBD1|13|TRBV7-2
CASTGQPSYGYTF
TGTGCCAGCACGGGACAGCCTTCCTATGGCTACACCTTC
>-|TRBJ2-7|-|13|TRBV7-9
CASSVGPSYEQYF
TGTGCCAGCAGCGTTGGACCCTCCTACGAGCAGTACTTC
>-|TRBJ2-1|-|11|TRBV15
CASARNNEQFF
TGTGCCTCCGCACGGAACAATGAGCAGTTCTTC
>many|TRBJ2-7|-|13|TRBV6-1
CASSGGPSYEQYF
TGTGCCAGCAGTGGGGGGCCGTCCTACGAGCAGTACTTC
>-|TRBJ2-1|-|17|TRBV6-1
CASSEAILASSYNEQFF
TGTGCCAGCAGTGAAGCAATTCTAGCGAGCTCCTACAATGAGCAGTTCTTC
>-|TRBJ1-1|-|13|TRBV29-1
CSVDGPGNTEAFF
TGCAGCGTTGATGGACCCGGGAACACTGAAGCTTTCTTT
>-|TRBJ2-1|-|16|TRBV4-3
CASSQRGTLGSNEQFF
TGCGCCAGCAGCCAAAGGGGGACGCTAGGGTCAAATGAGCAGTTCTTC
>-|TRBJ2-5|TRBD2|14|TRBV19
CASSLLAGEGTQYF
TGTGCCAGTAGCCTACTAGCGGGGGAAGGGACCCAGTACTTC
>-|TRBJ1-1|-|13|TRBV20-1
CSAREGSRTEAFF
TGCAGTGCTAGAGAAGGAAGTAGGACTGAAGCTTTCTTT
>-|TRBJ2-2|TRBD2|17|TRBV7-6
CASSSFPRGGNTGELFF
TGTGCCAGCAGCTCCTTTCCCCGGGGGGGCAACACCGGGGAGCTGTTTTTT
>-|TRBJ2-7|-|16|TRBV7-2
CASSLKIGQLSYEQYF
TGTGCCAGCAGCCTCAAAATCGGACAGTTATCCTACGAGCAGTACTTC
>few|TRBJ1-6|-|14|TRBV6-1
CASFRGANNSPLHF
TGTGCCAGCTTTCGAGGGGCTAATAATTCACCCCTCCACTTT
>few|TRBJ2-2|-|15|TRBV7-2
CASSLTPGSTGELFF
TGTGCCAGCAGCTTAACCCCAGGGTCAACCGGGGAGCTGTTTTTT